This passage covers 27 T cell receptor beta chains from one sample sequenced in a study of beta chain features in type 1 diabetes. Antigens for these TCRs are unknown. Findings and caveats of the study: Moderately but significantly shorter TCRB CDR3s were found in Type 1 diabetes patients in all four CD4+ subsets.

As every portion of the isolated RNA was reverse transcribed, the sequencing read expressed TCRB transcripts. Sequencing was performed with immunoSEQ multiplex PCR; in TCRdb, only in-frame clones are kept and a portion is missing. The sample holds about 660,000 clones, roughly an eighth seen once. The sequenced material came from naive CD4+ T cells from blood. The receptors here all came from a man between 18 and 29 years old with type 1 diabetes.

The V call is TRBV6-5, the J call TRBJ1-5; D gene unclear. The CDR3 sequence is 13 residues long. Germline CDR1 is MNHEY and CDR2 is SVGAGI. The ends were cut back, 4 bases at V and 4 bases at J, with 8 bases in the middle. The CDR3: CASSSATNQPQHF. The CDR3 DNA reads TGTGCCAGCAGTTCCGCAACTAATCAGCCCCAGCATTTT.

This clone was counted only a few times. CDR3 sequence: CASSLLGGISPGNTIYF. CDR3 sequence (DNA): TGTGCCAGCAGCCTATTGGGGGGGATCTCACCCGGAAACACCATATATTTT. This chain joins TRBV7-6 and TRBJ1-3; a possible D gene is TRBD1 (5 bases). Germline-derived CDR1 and CDR2 are SGHVS and FNYEAQ. Between the trimmed V and J ends, which lost 5 bases and 4 bases, there was a span of 21 bases. The CDR3 loop spans 17 amino acids. Looking up the rest from reference TRBV7-6 and TRBJ1-3 gives the full variable domain: GAGVSQSPRYKVTKRGQDVALRCDPISGHVSLYWYRQALGQGPEFLTYFNYEAQQDKSGLPNDRFSAERPEGSISTLTIQRTEQRDSAMYRCASSLLGGISPGNTIYFGEGSWLTVV.

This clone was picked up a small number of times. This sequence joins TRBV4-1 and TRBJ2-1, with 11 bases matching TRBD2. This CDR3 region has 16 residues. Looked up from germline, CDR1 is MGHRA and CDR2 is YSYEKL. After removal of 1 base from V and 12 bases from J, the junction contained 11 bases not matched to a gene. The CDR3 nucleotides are TGCGCCAGCAGCCAAGTTGTAGCGGGAGGGGCTAGTGTGCAGTTCTTC. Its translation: CASSQVVAGGASVQFF.

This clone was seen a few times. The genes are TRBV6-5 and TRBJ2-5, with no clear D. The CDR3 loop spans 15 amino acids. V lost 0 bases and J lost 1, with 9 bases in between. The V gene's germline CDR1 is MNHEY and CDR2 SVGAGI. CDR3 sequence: CASSYSNPFQETQYF. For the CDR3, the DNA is TGTGCCAGCAGTTACTCGAATCCTTTCCAAGAGACCCAGTACTTC.

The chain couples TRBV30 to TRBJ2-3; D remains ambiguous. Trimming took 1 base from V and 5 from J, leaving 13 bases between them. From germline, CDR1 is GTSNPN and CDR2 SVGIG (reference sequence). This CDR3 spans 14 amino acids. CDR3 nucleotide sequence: TGTGCCTGGAGTGGCCCCCCTGGGGTAGATACGCAGTATTTT. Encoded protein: CAWSGPPGVDTQYF.

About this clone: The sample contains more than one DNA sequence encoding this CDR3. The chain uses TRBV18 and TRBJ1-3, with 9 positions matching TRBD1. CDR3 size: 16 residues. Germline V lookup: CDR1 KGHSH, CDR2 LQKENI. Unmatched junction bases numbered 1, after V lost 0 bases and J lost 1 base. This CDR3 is CASSPPGQGSGNTIYF. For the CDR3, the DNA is TGTGCCAGCTCACCACCGGGACAGGGATCTGGAAACACCATATATTTT. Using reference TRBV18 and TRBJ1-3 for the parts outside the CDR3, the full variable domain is NAGVMQNPRHLVRRRGQEARLRCSPMKGHSHVYWYRQLPEEGLKFMVYLQKENIIDESGMPKERFSAEFPKEGPSILRIQQVVRGDSAAYFCASSPPGQGSGNTIYFGEGSWLTVV.

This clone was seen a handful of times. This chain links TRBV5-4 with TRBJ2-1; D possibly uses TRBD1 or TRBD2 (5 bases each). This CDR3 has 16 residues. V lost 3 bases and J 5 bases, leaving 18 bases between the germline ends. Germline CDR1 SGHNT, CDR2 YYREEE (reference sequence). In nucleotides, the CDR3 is TGTGCCAGCAGCTCTAAAACGGGACGGCAAAACAATGAGCAGTTCTTC. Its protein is CASSSKTGRQNNEQFF.

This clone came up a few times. The CDR3 sequence: CASSLVSVAGNEQFF. For the CDR3, the DNA is TGTGCCAGCAGCTTAGTTTCGGTAGCGGGCAATGAGCAGTTCTTC. The chain uses TRBV7-2 and TRBJ2-1; 7 bases fit TRBD2. Germline CDR1 reads SGHTA; CDR2 reads FQGNSA. The CDR3 contains 15 residues. Trimming took 1 base from V and 6 from J; bases not matched to a gene: 6.

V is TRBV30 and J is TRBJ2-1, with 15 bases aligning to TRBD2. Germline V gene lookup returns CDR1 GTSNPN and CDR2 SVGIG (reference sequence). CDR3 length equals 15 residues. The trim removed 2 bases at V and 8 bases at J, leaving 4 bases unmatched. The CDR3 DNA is TGTGCCTGGAGTTCGGGACTAGCGGGAGGCTATGAGCAGTTCTTC. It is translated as CAWSSGLAGGYEQFF.

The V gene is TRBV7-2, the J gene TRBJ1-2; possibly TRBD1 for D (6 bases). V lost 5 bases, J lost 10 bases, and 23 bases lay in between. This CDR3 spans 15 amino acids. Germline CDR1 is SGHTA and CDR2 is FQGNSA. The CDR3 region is CASSRVPDTGLDYTF. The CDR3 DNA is TGTGCCAGCAGCCGCGTCCCGGATACAGGGTTAGACTACACCTTC.

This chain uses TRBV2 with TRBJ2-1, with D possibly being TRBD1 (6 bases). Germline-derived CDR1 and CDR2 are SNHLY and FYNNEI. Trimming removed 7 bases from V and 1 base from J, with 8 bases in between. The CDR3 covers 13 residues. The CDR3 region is CASMQGSYNEQFF. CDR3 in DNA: TGTGCCAGCATGCAGGGGTCCTACAATGAGCAGTTCTTC.

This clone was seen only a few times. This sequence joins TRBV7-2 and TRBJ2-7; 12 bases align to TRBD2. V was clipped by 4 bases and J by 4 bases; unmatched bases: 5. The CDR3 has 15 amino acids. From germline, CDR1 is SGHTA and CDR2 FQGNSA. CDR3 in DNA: TGTGCCAGCAGCTCGGCACTAGCGGGGGGATACGAGCAGTACTTC. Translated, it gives CASSSALAGGYEQYF.

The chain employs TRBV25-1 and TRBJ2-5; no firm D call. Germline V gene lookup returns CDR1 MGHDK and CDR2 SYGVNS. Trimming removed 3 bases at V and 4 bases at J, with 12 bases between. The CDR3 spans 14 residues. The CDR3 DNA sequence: TGTGCCAGCAGTGACGTCCGTTTGGGAGAGACCCAGTACTTC. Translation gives CASSDVRLGETQYF. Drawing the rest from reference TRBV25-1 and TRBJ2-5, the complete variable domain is EADIYQTPRYLVIGTGKKITLECSQTMGHDKMYWYQQDPGMELHLIHYSYGVNSTEKGDLSSESTVSRIRTEHFPLTLESARPSHTSQYLCASSDVRLGETQYFGPGTRLLVL.

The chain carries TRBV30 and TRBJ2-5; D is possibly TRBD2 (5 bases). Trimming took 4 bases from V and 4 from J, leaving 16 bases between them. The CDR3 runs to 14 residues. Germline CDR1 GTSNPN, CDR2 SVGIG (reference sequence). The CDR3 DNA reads TGTGCCTGGACGGTCCGCCTGGGGAGAGAGACCCAGTACTTC. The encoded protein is CAWTVRLGRETQYF.

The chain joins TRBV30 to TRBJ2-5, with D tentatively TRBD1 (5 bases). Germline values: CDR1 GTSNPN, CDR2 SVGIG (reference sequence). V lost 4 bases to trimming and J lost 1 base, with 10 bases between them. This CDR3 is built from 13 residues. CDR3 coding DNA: TGTGCCTGGACCCGACAGTCCCAAGAGACCCAGTACTTC. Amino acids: CAWTRQSQETQYF.

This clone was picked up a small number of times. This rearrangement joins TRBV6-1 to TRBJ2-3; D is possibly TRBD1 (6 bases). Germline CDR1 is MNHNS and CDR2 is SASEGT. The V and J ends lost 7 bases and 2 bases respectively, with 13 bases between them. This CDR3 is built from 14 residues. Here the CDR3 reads CASTSDRTTDTQYF. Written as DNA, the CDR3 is TGTGCCAGCACTTCAGACAGGACCACAGATACGCAGTATTTT.

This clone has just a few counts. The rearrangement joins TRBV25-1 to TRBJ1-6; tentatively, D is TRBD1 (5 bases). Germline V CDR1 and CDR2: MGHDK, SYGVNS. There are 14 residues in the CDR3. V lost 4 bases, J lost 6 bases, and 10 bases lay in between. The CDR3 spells CASSVRDFNSPLHF. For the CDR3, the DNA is TGTGCCAGCAGTGTCAGGGACTTTAATTCACCCCTCCACTTT.

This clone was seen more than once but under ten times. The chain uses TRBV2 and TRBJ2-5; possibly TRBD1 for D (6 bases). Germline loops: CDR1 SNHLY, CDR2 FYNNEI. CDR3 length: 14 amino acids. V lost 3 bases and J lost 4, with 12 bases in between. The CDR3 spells CASSEQGPGETQYF. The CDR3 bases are TGTGCCAGCAGTGAGCAGGGGCCTGGAGAGACCCAGTACTTC.

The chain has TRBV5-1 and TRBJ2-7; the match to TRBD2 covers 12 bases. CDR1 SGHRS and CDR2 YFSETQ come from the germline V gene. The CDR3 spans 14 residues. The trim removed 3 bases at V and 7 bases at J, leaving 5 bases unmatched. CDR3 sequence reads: CASSSLAGGVEQYF. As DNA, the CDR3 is TGCGCCAGCAGCTCACTAGCGGGAGGTGTTGAGCAGTACTTC.

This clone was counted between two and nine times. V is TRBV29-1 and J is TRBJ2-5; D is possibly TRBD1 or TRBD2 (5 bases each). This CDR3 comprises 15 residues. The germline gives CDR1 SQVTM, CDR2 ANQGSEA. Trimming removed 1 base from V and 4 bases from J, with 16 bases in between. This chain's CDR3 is CSVEASGTSGETQYF. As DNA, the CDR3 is TGCAGCGTTGAAGCTTCAGGGACGAGTGGAGAGACCCAGTACTTC.

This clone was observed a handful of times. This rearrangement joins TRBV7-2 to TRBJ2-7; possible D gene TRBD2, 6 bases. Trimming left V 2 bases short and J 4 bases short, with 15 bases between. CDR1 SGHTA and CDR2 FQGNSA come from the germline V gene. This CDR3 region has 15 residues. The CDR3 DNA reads TGTGCCAGCAGCTTATACAATCTAGCGCAGTACGAGCAGTACTTC. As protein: CASSLYNLAQYEQYF.

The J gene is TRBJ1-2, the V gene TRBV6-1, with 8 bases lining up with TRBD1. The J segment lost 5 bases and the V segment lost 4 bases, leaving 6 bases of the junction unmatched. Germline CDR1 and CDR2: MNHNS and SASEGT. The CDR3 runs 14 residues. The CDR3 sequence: CASSASRTGYGYTF. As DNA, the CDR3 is TGTGCCAGCAGTGCGTCTAGGACAGGGTATGGCTACACCTTC.

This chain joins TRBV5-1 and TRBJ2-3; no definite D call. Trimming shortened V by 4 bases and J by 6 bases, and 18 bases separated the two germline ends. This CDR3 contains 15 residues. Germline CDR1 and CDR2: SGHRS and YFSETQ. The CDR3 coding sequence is TGCGCCAGCAGCCGAAGACGGTCGACGGTCGATACGCAGTATTTT. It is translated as CASSRRRSTVDTQYF.

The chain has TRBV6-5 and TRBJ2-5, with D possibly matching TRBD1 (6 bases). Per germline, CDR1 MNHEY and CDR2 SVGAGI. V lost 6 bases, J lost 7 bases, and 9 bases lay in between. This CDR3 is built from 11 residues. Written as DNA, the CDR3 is TGTGCCAGCAGCCCAGGGGCGACCCAGTACTTC. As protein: CASSPGATQYF.

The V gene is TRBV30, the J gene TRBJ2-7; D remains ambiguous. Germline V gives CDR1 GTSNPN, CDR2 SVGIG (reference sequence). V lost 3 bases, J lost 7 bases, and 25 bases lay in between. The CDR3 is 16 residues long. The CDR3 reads CAWSSPNNYRFLEQYF. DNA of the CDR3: TGTGCCTGGAGCTCACCCAATAACTATCGTTTTTTGGAGCAGTACTTC.

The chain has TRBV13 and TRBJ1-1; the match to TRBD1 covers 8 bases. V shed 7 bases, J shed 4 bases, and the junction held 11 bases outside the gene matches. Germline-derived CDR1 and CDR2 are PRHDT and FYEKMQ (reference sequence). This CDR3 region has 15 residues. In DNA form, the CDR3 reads TGTGCCAGCACCGCGGACAGGGTGAGAGGCACTGAAGCTTTCTTT. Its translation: CASTADRVRGTEAFF.

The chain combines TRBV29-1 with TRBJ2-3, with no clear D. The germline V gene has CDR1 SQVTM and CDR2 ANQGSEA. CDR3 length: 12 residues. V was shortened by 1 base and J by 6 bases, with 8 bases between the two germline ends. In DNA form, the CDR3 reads TGCAGCGTTGAAGTGGCCAGGGATACGCAGTATTTT. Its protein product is CSVEVARDTQYF.